These T cell receptor beta chains were read from a single sample in a study of T-cell reconstitution after alpha-beta-depleted transplantation in children. From the PCR reads, TCRdb called clonotypes with MiXCR, one entry per CDR3 protein. This sample has fewer than 130,000 distinct CDR3 sequences; 10% to 13% occur once, and the top ten carry 8% to 9.5%. The sequencing used PBMCs from the stem cell graft donor, collected from the stem cell graft. These receptors originate from a human donor who donated a stem cell graft to a child with acute lymphoblastic leukemia. CDR3s include the opening cysteine and the closing phenylalanine or tryptophan. The order of the fields is D gene, clone size, V gene, J gene, CDR3 protein, CDR3 DNA. D genes are given only for firm matches. A clone size is listed for some rows: how often the clone was seen (once, few, many), or a class if it is expanded.

-	many	TRBV5-6	TRBJ2-1	CASSFGGGPNNEQFF	TGTGCCAGCAGCTTCGGAGGGGGCCCAAACAATGAGCAGTTCTTC
TRBD1	many	TRBV27	TRBJ1-4	CASSFQGVNEKLFF	TGTGCCAGCAGTTTCCAGGGGGTTAATGAAAAACTGTTTTTT
TRBD1	many	TRBV7-9	TRBJ1-5	CASSSGLGQGNNQPQHF	TGTGCCAGCAGCTCAGGCCTTGGACAGGGGAACAATCAGCCCCAGCATTTT
-	many	TRBV29-1	TRBJ2-1	CSVDNRGPSGSGDEQFF	TGCAGCGTTGACAACAGGGGGCCTAGCGGGAGTGGGGATGAGCAGTTCTTC
-	many	TRBV5-5	TRBJ1-2	CASSLSMGNHYGYTF	TGTGCCAGCAGCTTGTCTATGGGGAACCACTATGGCTACACCTTC
-	many	TRBV7-2	TRBJ1-1	CASSLSGDMNTEAFF	TGTGCCAGCAGCTTGTCGGGGGATATGAACACTGAAGCTTTCTTT
TRBD2	-	TRBV5-1	TRBJ2-7	CASSYGTSGAVEQYF	TGCGCCAGCAGCTACGGGACTAGCGGGGCCGTCGAGCAGTACTTC
-	many	TRBV3-1	TRBJ2-3	CASSPPSGPDTQYF	TGTGCCAGCAGCCCGCCCTCAGGGCCAGATACGCAGTATTTT
-	-	TRBV12-5	TRBJ2-5	CACSKDGTKQWEETQYF	TGTGCCTGCTCCAAGGACGGGACCAAACAGTGGGAAGAGACCCAGTACTTC
-	many	TRBV7-2	TRBJ2-2	CASSLGAVNTGELFF	TGTGCCAGCAGCTTAGGGGCAGTGAACACCGGGGAGCTGTTTTTT
-	many	TRBV7-9	TRBJ2-3	CASSLATVGGDTQYF	TGTGCCAGCAGCTTAGCCACCGTCGGGGGCGATACGCAGTATTTT
-	-	TRBV7-2	TRBJ1-5	CASSQGAGLWAQHF	TGTGCCAGCAGCCAAGGAGCAGGCCTCTGGGCCCAGCATTTT
TRBD1	many	TRBV12-3/TRBV12-4	TRBJ2-3	CASSLRTGGTDTQYF	TGTGCCAGCAGTCTTCGGACAGGGGGCACAGATACGCAGTATTTT
TRBD1	many	TRBV4-3	TRBJ2-2	CASSQDIQGWTGELFF	TGCGCCAGCAGCCAAGACATACAGGGGTGGACCGGGGAGCTGTTTTTT
-	many	TRBV5-1	TRBJ1-1	CASSLDGRSAWVTEAFF	TGCGCCAGCAGCTTGGATGGTCGTTCCGCGTGGGTCACTGAAGCTTTCTTT
-	many	TRBV20-1	TRBJ2-1	CSATDLGNEQFF	TGCAGTGCCACTGACTTAGGGAATGAGCAGTTCTTC
-	many	TRBV20-1	TRBJ2-4	CSARTGKAKNIQYF	TGCAGTGCTAGAACAGGGAAAGCCAAAAACATTCAGTACTTC
-	many	TRBV7-2	TRBJ1-6	CASSFSAASNSPLHF	TGTGCCAGCAGCTTTTCGGCAGCTAGTAATTCACCCCTCCACTTT
TRBD1	many	TRBV12-3/TRBV12-4	TRBJ1-5	CASRPTGSSNQPQHF	TGTGCCAGCAGGCCGACAGGGTCCAGCAATCAGCCCCAGCATTTT
-	many	TRBV12-3/TRBV12-4	TRBJ2-2	CASSPHGQGGNTGELFF	TGTGCCAGCAGTCCTCACGGGCAGGGCGGGAACACCGGGGAGCTGTTTTTT
-	many	TRBV5-1	TRBJ2-3	CASSFPRDEEADTQYF	TGCGCCAGCAGCTTCCCCCGGGACGAAGAAGCGGATACGCAGTATTTT
-	many	TRBV4-3	TRBJ2-3	CASSQITASRADTQYF	TGCGCCAGCAGCCAAATAACGGCTAGTCGAGCCGATACGCAGTATTTT
TRBD1	many	TRBV5-6	TRBJ2-7	CASSLETGVRHEQYF	TGTGCCAGCAGTTTGGAAACAGGGGTTCGGCACGAGCAGTACTTC
TRBD2	-	TRBV20-1	TRBJ2-5	CSAGVAGTQETQYF	TGCAGTGCCGGGGTAGCGGGGACCCAAGAGACCCAGTACTTC
TRBD1	many	TRBV6-1	TRBJ1-3	CASGTGGSGNTIYF	TGTGCCAGTGGAACAGGGGGTAGCGGAAACACCATATATTTT
-	many	TRBV12-3/TRBV12-4	TRBJ1-2	CASSLSGYTF	TGTGCCAGCAGTTTATCCGGCTACACCTTC
TRBD2	many	TRBV5-1	TRBJ2-3	CASSLESMGLAGPLDTQYF	TGCGCCAGCAGCTTGGAGAGTATGGGACTAGCGGGACCGCTCGATACGCAGTATTTT
TRBD2	medium-sized	TRBV25-1	TRBJ2-6	CASSELAGDGANVLTF	TGTGCCAGCAGTGAACTAGCGGGAGATGGGGCCAACGTCCTGACTTTC
-	many	TRBV27	TRBJ2-7	CASGRQLSYEQYF	TGTGCCAGCGGAAGACAGCTCTCCTACGAGCAGTACTTC
TRBD1	many	TRBV7-9	TRBJ2-5	CASSSGGAQETQYF	TGTGCCAGCAGCTCAGGGGGAGCGCAAGAGACCCAGTACTTC
-	few	TRBV9	TRBJ2-6	CASSVGGDRRGLTF	TGTGCCAGCAGCGTAGGGGGGGACCGGCGCGGCCTGACTTTC
TRBD1	medium-sized	TRBV19	TRBJ2-6	CASSPGQGVGANVLTF	TGTGCCAGTAGTCCTGGACAGGGGGTCGGGGCCAACGTCCTGACTTTC
-	many	TRBV7-2	TRBJ2-1	CASSFPIYNEQFF	TGTGCCAGCAGTTTCCCCATATACAATGAGCAGTTCTTC
TRBD1	many	TRBV7-9	TRBJ1-1	CASSPNPTGRETEAFF	TGTGCCAGCAGCCCAAACCCGACAGGGAGAGAAACTGAAGCTTTCTTT
-	many	TRBV12-3/TRBV12-4	TRBJ2-3	CASSFVQSRTDTQYF	TGTGCCAGCAGTTTCGTACAGTCCAGGACAGATACGCAGTATTTT
-	many	TRBV20-1	TRBJ2-5	CSASRQGETQYF	TGCAGTGCTAGTAGGCAAGGGGAGACCCAGTACTTC
-	many	TRBV5-1	TRBJ2-7	CASSHKGREQYF	TGCGCCAGCAGCCATAAGGGGCGAGAGCAGTACTTC
-	-	TRBV5-4	TRBJ2-3	CASSNSGTSTDTQYF	TGTGCCAGCAGCAATAGCGGTACTAGCACAGATACGCAGTATTTT
TRBD1	many	TRBV7-9	TRBJ2-5	CASSRRQGADETQYF	TGTGCCAGCAGCCGTCGACAGGGGGCAGACGAGACCCAGTACTTC
-	many	TRBV20-1	TRBJ2-1	CSARDPSATSLYNEQFF	TGCAGTGCTAGAGATCCGTCCGCGACTAGTCTTTACAATGAGCAGTTCTTC
TRBD2	many	TRBV7-2	TRBJ2-2	CASSLVAGGLVTGELFF	TGTGCCAGCAGCTTAGTGGCGGGGGGGCTGGTCACCGGGGAGCTGTTTTTT